This TCR beta chain was recovered during a study of T cell responses to AZD1222 COVID-19 vaccine. CDR1 is LGHDT and CDR2 is YNNKEL in the germline V gene (reference sequence). Between the trimmed V and J ends, which lost 0 bases and 0 bases, there was a span of 9 bases. CDR3 size: 17 residues. TCRdb keeps only in-frame clones here, not all; method: immunoSEQ multiplex PCR. The profile shows around 100,000 clones, around nine tenths of them singletons. General study results and limits: Repertoire sampling was restricted to post-peak T cell response timepoints.

Notes on this clone: The antigen is not known.

Here the sequenced sample was peripheral blood, taken on day 0 of AZD1222 vaccination. This sequence joins TRBV3-1 (or the pseudogene TRBV3-2) and TRBJ1-6, with D maybe TRBD1 (5 bases). The TCR comes from an adult in good health. The CDR3 is CASSQEARVSYNSPLHF. CDR3 nucleotide sequence: TGTGCCAGCAGCCAAGAAGCCAGGGTCTCCTATAATTCACCCCTCCACTTT.